The clone carrying this TCR beta chain turned up a few times. The sample comes from a study of blood T cell repertoires in COVID-19. About the research overall: PBMCs, B-cell-depleted T cells, or T cells were the source of the cDNA or gDNA that made up the material.

CDR1 SGHNT and CDR2 YYREEE come from the germline V gene (reference sequence). The CDR3 sequence is 17 residues long. V shed 4 bases and J 1 base; nucleotides not matched to a gene: 10. Only in-frame clones appear in the TCRdb table, and some are missing; sequencing was by immunoSEQ multiplex PCR. This sample has tens of thousands of clones, with roughly 88% found just once. The source of this sequence is a woman between 55 and 75 years old with acute or convalescent COVID-19. Sequenced material: peripheral blood. V is TRBV5-4 and J is TRBJ1-3, with 8 bases identical to TRBD1. The CDR3 spells CASSGPWTGTSGNTIYF. CDR3 sequence (DNA): TGTGCCAGCAGCGGTCCTTGGACAGGGACGTCTGGAAACACCATATATTTT.